The TCR beta chain under discussion was sequenced for a study of T-cell memory formation after mild COVID-19. Constant-segment-primed 5'RACE gave TCR alpha and TCR beta cDNA libraries with sample barcodes and UMIs. TCRdb processed the 5' RACE reads anew with MiXCR; each CDR3 protein has one entry. The repertoire holds fewer than 400,000 distinct CDR3 sequences, 16% seen once, with around a fifth in the top ten. About this clonotype: Its antigen is unidentified.

Germline V gives CDR1 SGHVS, CDR2 FQNEAQ. The germline V and J ends were trimmed by 2 bases and 6 bases, with 14 bases remaining between them. The CDR3 covers 15 residues. Broader study findings: Day 15 to 85 contracting clones showed balanced CD4/CD8; later expanders leaned CD4+.

The sequencing input was PBMCs or a T cell subset sorted from them (not recorded which). This TCR was sampled from a young man who had mild COVID-19 (a few samples of this study predate the infection). Cell type and time point are not known. This chain connects TRBV7-8 to TRBJ1-5, with D possibly matching TRBD1 (5 bases). In DNA, the CDR3 is TGTGCCAGCAGCTTAAATCCAGGGAGCTTTCAGCCCCAGCATTTT. Residues: CASSLNPGSFQPQHF.